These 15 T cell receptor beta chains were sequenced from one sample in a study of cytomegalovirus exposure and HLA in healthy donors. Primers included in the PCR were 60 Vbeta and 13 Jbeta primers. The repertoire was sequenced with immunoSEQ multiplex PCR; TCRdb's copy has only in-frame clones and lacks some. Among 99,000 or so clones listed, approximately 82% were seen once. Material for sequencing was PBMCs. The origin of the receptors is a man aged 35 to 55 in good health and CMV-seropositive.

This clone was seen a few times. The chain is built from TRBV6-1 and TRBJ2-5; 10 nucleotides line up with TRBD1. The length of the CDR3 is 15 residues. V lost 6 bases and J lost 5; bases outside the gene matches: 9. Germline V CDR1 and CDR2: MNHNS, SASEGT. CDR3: CASSGTGASGETQYF. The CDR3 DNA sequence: TGTGCCAGCAGCGGGACAGGGGCATCAGGCGAGACCCAGTACTTC.

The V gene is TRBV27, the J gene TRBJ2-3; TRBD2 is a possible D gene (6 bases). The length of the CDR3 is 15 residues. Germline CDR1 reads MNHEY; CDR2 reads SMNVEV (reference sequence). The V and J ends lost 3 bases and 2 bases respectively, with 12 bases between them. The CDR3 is CASSLTRGSTDTQYF. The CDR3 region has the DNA TGTGCCAGCAGTTTGACCCGGGGGTCCACAGATACGCAGTATTTT.

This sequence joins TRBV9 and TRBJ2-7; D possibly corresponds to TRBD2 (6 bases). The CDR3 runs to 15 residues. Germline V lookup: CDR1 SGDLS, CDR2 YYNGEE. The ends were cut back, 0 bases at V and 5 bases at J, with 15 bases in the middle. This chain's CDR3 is CASSVEGTSSDEQYF. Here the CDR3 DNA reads TGTGCCAGCAGCGTAGAGGGAACTAGCTCGGACGAGCAGTACTTC.

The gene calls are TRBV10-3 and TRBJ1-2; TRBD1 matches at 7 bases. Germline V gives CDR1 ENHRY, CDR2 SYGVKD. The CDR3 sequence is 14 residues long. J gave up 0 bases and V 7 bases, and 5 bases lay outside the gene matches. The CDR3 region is CAITDRVANYGYTF. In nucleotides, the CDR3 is TGTGCCATCACCGACAGGGTGGCTAACTATGGCTACACCTTC.

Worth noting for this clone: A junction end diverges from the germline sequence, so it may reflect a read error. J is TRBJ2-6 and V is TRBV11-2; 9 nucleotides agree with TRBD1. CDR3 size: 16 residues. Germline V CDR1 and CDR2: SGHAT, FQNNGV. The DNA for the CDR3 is TGTGCCAGCAGTCCACAGGGGGCGCGCGGGGCCAACGGCCTGACTTTC. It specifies CASSPQGARGANGLTF. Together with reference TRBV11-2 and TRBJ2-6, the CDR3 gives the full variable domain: EAGVAQSPRYKIIEKRQSVAFWCNPISGHATLYWYQQILGQGPKLLIQFQNNGVVDDSQLPKDRFSAERLKGVDSTLKIQPAKLEDSAVYLCASSPQGARGANGLTFGAGSRLTVL.

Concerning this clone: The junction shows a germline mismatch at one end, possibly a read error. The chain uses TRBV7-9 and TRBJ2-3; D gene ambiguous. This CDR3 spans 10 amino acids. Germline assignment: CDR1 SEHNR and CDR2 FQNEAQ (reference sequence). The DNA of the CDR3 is TGTTCCAGCAGCTCCATCATCCAGTATTTT. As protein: CSSSSIIQYF.

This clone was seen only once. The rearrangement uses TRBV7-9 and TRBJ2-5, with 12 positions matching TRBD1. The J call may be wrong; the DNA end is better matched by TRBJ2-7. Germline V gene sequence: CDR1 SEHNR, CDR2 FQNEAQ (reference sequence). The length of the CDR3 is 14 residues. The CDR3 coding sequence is TGTGCCAGCAGCCGGGACAGGGGGCCGGACGAGCAGTACTTC. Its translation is CASSRDRGPDEQYF.

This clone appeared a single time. CDR3 protein: CAISEASTGRYTEAFF. The CDR3 region has the DNA TGTGCCATCAGTGAAGCTTCGACAGGTCGGTACACTGAAGCTTTCTTT. V gene TRBV10-3 combines with J gene TRBJ1-1; a possible D gene is TRBD1 (6 bases). The CDR3 sequence is 16 residues long. V lost 3 bases and J lost 3, with 17 bases in between. Germline CDR1 reads ENHRY; CDR2 reads SYGVKD.

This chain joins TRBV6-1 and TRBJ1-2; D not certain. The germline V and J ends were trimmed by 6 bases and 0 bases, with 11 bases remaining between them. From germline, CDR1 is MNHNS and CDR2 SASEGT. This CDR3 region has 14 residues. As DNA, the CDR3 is TGTGCCAGCAGGAGGAGCGGCACTAACTATGGCTACACCTTC. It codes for CASRRSGTNYGYTF.

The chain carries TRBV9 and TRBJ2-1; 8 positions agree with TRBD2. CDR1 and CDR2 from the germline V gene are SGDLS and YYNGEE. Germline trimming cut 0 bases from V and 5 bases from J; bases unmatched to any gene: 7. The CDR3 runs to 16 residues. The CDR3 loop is CASSVATLAVDNEQFF. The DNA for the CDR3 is TGTGCCAGCAGCGTAGCCACACTAGCGGTAGACAATGAGCAGTTCTTC.

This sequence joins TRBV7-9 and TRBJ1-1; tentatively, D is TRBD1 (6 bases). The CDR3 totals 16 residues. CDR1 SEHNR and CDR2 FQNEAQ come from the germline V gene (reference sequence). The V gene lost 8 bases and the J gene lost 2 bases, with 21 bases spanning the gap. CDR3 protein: CASGRGGGVSNTEAFF. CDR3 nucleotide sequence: TGTGCCAGCGGTAGGGGGGGAGGAGTATCAAACACTGAAGCTTTCTTT.

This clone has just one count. The CDR3 nucleotides are TGTGCCAGCAGTCCCACCCAGCGGGGCTTCACCGGGGAGCTGTTTTTT. Its translation: CASSPTQRGFTGELFF. The J gene is TRBJ2-2, the V gene TRBV25-1; 7 bases align to TRBD2. Germline loops: CDR1 MGHDK, CDR2 SYGVNS. Trimming took 5 bases from V and 4 from J; bases not matched to a gene: 10. This CDR3 comprises 16 residues.

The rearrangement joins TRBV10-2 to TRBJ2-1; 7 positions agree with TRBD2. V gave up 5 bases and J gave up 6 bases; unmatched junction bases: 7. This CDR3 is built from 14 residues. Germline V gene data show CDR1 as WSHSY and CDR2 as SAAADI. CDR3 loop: CASSLSGIGNEQFF. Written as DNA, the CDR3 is TGCGCCAGCAGTTTGAGCGGGATCGGCAATGAGCAGTTCTTC.

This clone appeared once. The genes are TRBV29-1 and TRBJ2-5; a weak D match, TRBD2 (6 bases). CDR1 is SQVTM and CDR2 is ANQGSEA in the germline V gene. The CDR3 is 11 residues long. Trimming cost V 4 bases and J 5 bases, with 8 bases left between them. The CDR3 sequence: CSVGLVETQYF. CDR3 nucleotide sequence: TGCAGCGTTGGACTAGTTGAGACCCAGTACTTC.

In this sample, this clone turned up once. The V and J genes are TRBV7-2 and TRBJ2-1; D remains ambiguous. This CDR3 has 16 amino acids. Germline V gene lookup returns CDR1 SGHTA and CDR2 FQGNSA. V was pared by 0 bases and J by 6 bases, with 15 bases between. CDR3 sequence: CASSLAVASVANEQFF. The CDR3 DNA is TGTGCCAGCAGCTTAGCGGTGGCTAGTGTGGCCAATGAGCAGTTCTTC.